This T cell receptor beta chain was recovered during a study of early T cells in non-severe SARS-CoV-2 infection. Each CDR3 protein gets one entry after TCRdb re-called the 5' RACE reads with MiXCR. The data show under 70,000 distinct CDR3 sequences, around 10% seen once. This clonotype was found many times. This TCR derives from an adult who was a healthcare worker with PCR-confirmed SARS-CoV-2 infection or an uninfected control (not recorded which). The sequenced sample consisted of whole blood.

The DNA of the CDR3 is TGTGCCAGCTCACCAAGAAGATTAGGCCGGGAGGGCGGCACAGATACGCAGTATTTT. Translated, it gives CASSPRRLGREGGTDTQYF. The chain links TRBV18 to TRBJ2-3, with 8 positions matching TRBD2. V lost 2 bases to trimming and J lost 1 base; unmatched junction nucleotides: 14. CDR1 KGHSH and CDR2 LQKENI come from the germline V gene. The CDR3 totals 19 residues.